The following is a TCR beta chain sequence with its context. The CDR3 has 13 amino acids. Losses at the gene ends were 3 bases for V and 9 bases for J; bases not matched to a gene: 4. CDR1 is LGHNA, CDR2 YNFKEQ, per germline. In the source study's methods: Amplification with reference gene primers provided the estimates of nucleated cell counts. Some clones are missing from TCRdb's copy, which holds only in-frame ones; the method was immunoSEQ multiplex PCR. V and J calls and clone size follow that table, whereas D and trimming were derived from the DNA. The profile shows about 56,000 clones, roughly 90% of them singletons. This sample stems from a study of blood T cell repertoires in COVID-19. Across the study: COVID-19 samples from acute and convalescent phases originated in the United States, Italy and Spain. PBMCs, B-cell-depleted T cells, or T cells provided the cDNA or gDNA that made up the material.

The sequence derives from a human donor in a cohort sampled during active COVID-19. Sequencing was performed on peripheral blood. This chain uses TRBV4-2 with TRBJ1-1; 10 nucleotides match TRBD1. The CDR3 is CASSQADRGQAFF. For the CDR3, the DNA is TGTGCCAGCAGCCAGGCTGACAGGGGGCAAGCTTTCTTT.